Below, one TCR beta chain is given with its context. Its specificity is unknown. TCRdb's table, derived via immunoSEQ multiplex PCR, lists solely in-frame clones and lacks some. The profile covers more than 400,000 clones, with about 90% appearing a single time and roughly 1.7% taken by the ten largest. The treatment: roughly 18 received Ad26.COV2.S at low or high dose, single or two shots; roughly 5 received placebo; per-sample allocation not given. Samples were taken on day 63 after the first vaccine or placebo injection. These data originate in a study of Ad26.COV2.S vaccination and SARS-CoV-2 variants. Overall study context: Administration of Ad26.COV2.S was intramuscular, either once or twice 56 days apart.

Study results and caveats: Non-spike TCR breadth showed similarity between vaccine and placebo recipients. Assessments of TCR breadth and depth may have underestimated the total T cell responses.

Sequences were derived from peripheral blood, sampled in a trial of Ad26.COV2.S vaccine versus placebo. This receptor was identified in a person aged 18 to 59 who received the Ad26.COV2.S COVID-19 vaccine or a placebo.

CDR3 in amino acids: CASSSQVVYGYTF. The CDR3 DNA sequence: TGTGCCAGCAGTTCTCAGGTTGTCTATGGCTACACCTTC. This chain links TRBV6-2 or TRBV6-3 with TRBJ1-2, with D uncertain. Germline CDR1 is MNHEY and CDR2 is SVGEGT. The CDR3 has 13 amino acids. Trimming took 4 bases from V and 4 from J, leaving 10 bases between them.